This T cell receptor (beta chain) appears in the sequencing data of a study of response to subunit inactivated influenza vaccine (dated by TCRdb to the late 2010s). Background on the whole study: Deep quantitative profiling of the T cell receptor repertoire was used in the study to follow responses to a trivalent subunit inactivated influenza vaccine.

Regarding this clonotype: Its specific antigen is unknown. Base qualities are missing; no much larger clone stands one base away.

Deletion took 3 bases off V and 4 bases off J, with a span of 14 bases between the germline ends. CDR1 DFQATT and CDR2 SNEGSKA are derived from the germline V gene (reference sequence). The CDR3 runs 14 residues from the cysteine to the phenylalanine. The DNA shown is the 42-base CDR3, in frame from base 1. The receptor library was made with RT-PCR. The sequencer listed for this sample is Illumina HiSeq 2500. TCRdb trimmed the raw reads at Q25, called clones with MiXCR and kept productive beta chains. Rows with one shared CDR3 protein collapse into an entry with the most common genes and DNA. This sample lists 450,000 to 700,000 distinct CDR3 sequences; roughly 15% were detected once. The ten most abundant clones make up around 10% of the sample. What the authors observed across the whole study: The authors suggested that each seasonal influenza vaccination may recruit only a limited number of new T cells.

In this chain, TRBV20-1 is recombined with TRBJ2-3, with no D gene named confidently. Source: PBMCs from blood, taken approximately 13 days after vaccination. This clonotype originated in a man aged 45-60 years who received an inactivated influenza vaccine. Donor details come from another sample of the same person, matched by shared clones. The DNA reads TGCAGTGCTAGGAGACCGGATAGACCAGATACGCAGTATTTT. Translated, it gives CSARRPDRPDTQYF.